The source of this T cell receptor (beta chain) is a study of early T cells in non-severe SARS-CoV-2 infection (dated by TCRdb to about 2021). As for the study more broadly: TCR sequencing used bulk RNA from unsorted whole blood, so alpha and beta chains could not be paired. Overall study outcomes, separate from this receptor: VDJdb matching was skewed toward anti-spike CD8 responses, so virus-specific expansions were likely underestimated and private and CD4 specificities were missed.

Libraries were made using 5' RACE. The sequencer was a NextSeq 500. To correct for sequencing error and PCR bias, the TCR library protocol tagged individual cDNA molecules with unique molecular identifiers. Both TCR alpha and beta chains were sequenced, and tight co-correlation was observed between alpha and beta sequence abundances in each sample. For the original study's pipeline: Decombinator V4 was used to annotate TCR sequences for V gene, J gene and CDR3. TCRs were defined as expanded if a significant change between any two time points was detected under a Poisson model with p below 0.0001. Abundances of TCRs were expressed as counts per million after normalisation to the total number of TCRs sequenced in each sample. MAIT TCRs were defined by TRAV1-2 paired with TRAJ12, TRAJ20 or TRAJ33, and iNKT TCRs by TRAV10 paired with TRAJ18. A search of VDJdb, accessed on 1 November 2021, was run for TCRs annotated to CMV, EBV and SARS-CoV-2, with TCRs annotated for multiple antigens excluded. TCRdb reprocessed the public reads (quality trimming at Q25 with fastp, clone calling with MiXCR) and kept in-frame beta chains. Identical CDR3 protein sequences are pooled into one entry, listed with their most common genes and DNA. In this record, the V and J calls reflect TCRdb's handling and not the investigators' own analysis. Present in this sample are about 44,000 distinct CDR3 sequences, 6% to 7% of which were seen just once. The ten largest clonotypes hold about a fifth of the sample.

A case-control design nested within a healthcare worker cohort in London, UK, was used, with weekly nasopharyngeal swab PCR tests and blood sampling performed. Healthcare workers were recruited between 23 and 31 March 2020, during the week of the UK lockdown, and were followed weekly for up to roughly 16 weeks. Relative to germline, V is 3 bases shorter and J is 3 bases shorter, with 7 bases between their ends. From cysteine to phenylalanine, the CDR3 is 12 amino acids long. Of all the DNA, just the CDR3 is kept, 36 bases in frame from base 1. Taken from the germline V gene, the CDR1 and CDR2 loops are SQVTM and ANQGSEA. This clonotype was picked up a small number of times. The antigen it binds to is not known. Base qualities are not at hand, and no much larger clone is one base apart.

This receptor was taken from an adult who was a healthcare worker with PCR-confirmed SARS-CoV-2 infection or an uninfected control (not recorded which). This sample comprised whole blood, obtained at baseline. The rearrangement combines TRBV29-1 with TRBJ2-3, and the D gene may be TRBD2, 5 bases matching. The sequenced DNA is TGCAGCGTTGATGAGGGTACAGATACGCAGTATTTT. It encodes CSVDEGTDTQYF.